This TCR beta chain was retrieved from a study of control samples from healthy donors and cancer patients. Assay: immunoSEQ multiplex PCR; the TCRdb copy retains only in-frame clones and omits some. Of around 140,000 clones listed, around 92% were seen once; the top ten hold around 2.1%. Germline-derived CDR1 and CDR2 are SEHNR and FQNEAQ (reference sequence). The CDR3 totals 12 residues. Trimming removed 5 bases from V and 2 bases from J, with 4 bases in between. The chain is built from TRBV7-9 and TRBJ2-1, with D uncertain. Sequencing input: blood. The sequence derives from a woman aged 45 to 65 in good health. The CDR3 spells CASSGTYNEQFF. CDR3 bases: TGTGCCAGCAGCGGAACCTACAATGAGCAGTTCTTC.